What follows are 3 T cell receptor beta chains derived from one specimen sequenced in a study of blood T cell repertoires in COVID-19. Data came from immunoSEQ multiplex PCR; TCRdb stores just in-frame clones and leaves some out. This sample has about 220,000 clones, with 75% to 90% found just once. Sequencing was carried out using PBMCs or T cells enriched from blood (not recorded which). These receptors all come from a young woman in a cohort exposed to, infected with or recovered from COVID-19 (not recorded which).

The sample holds one count of this clone. The V call is TRBV14, the J call TRBJ2-5; D is perhaps TRBD2 (6 bases). Per germline, CDR1 SGHDN and CDR2 FVKESK. The CDR3 length is 13 residues. V was clipped by 0 bases and J by 5 bases, with 7 bases between them. The CDR3 protein is CASSQDRGETQYF. For the CDR3, the DNA is TGTGCCAGCAGCCAAGATCGGGGGGAGACCCAGTACTTC.

There are a few counts of this clone. J is TRBJ2-7 and V is TRBV6-1; the D is unclear. Trimming stripped 2 bases from V and 4 bases from J, with 12 bases between. Germline loops: CDR1 MNHNS, CDR2 SASEGT. This CDR3 has 14 residues. The CDR3 DNA sequence: TGTGCCAGCAGTGAACCAATACTGGAGTACGAGCAGTACTTC. It is translated as CASSEPILEYEQYF.

This sequence joins TRBV9 and TRBJ2-1; no clear D gene. Germline V gene lookup returns CDR1 SGDLS and CDR2 YYNGEE. The V end was cut by 1 base, the J end by 8 bases, with 7 bases between. CDR3 length: 12 residues. CDR3 DNA: TGTGCCAGCAGCGTACATCCCCATGAGCAGTTCTTC. Translation: CASSVHPHEQFF.